The 14 T cell receptor beta chains reported below all come from one sample, sequenced in a study of control samples from healthy donors and cancer patients. TCRdb's table, derived via immunoSEQ multiplex PCR, lists solely in-frame clones and lacks some. The data contain about 53,000 clones, 87% of them singletons. Sequencing was carried out using PBMCs. These receptors were obtained from a man between 60 and 75 years old with head and neck cancer.

The chain employs TRBV2 and TRBJ2-1; 9 bases match TRBD2. Germline assignment: CDR1 SNHLY and CDR2 FYNNEI. Unmatched junction bases numbered 8, after V lost 7 bases and J lost 10 bases. CDR3 length: 13 amino acids. The CDR3 sequence is CASNPAGGYEQFF. As DNA, the CDR3 is TGTGCCAGCAATCCAGCGGGAGGTTACGAGCAGTTCTTC.

The V and J genes are TRBV18 and TRBJ2-2; perhaps TRBD2 as D (6 bases). Per germline, CDR1 KGHSH and CDR2 LQKENI. The CDR3 consists of 15 residues. V lost 2 bases and J lost 2, with 9 bases in between. The CDR3 spells CASSPVTSNTGELFF. In DNA form, the CDR3 reads TGTGCCAGCTCACCAGTGACTAGTAACACCGGGGAGCTGTTTTTT.

The chain recombines TRBV7-2 with TRBJ2-7; 8 bases fit TRBD2. The V segment lost 8 bases and the J segment 4 bases; nucleotides outside the gene matches: 4. CDR3 size: 12 residues. Germline V gene data show CDR1 as SGHTA and CDR2 as FQGNSA. The CDR3 loop reads CASASGLYEQYF. As DNA, the CDR3 is TGTGCCAGCGCTAGCGGGTTATACGAGCAGTACTTC.

This clone was seen a handful of times. V and J are TRBV4-2 and TRBJ2-7; D might be TRBD1 or TRBD2, each matching 5 bases. With 0 bases removed from V and 3 bases from J, the gap between germline ends came to 9 bases. This CDR3 region has 14 residues. The germline V gene encodes CDR1 LGHNA and CDR2 YNFKEQ. The DNA for the CDR3 is TGTGCCAGCAGCCAAGATGCAGGGAGCTACGAGCAGTACTTC. It translates to CASSQDAGSYEQYF.

V and J are TRBV15 and TRBJ2-1; the D gene could be TRBD1 or TRBD2 (5 bases each). Trimming pared 4 bases from V and 13 bases from J, leaving 11 bases between. This CDR3 spans 11 amino acids. CDR1 and CDR2 (germline): LNHNV, YYDKDF (reference sequence). CDR3 loop: CATSTSGTQFF. In nucleotides, the CDR3 is TGTGCCACCAGCACTTCCGGGACCCAGTTCTTC.

This clone was counted only a few times. V is TRBV5-6 and J is TRBJ2-3; 9 bases fit TRBD1. The germline V gene encodes CDR1 SGHDT and CDR2 YYEEEE. The CDR3 runs 17 residues. V shed 1 base, J shed 2 bases, and the junction held 8 bases outside the gene matches. CDR3 sequence reads: CASSLFDNRGHTDTQYF. The CDR3 nucleotides read TGTGCCAGCAGCTTGTTTGATAACAGGGGGCACACAGATACGCAGTATTTT.

The chain recombines TRBV30 with TRBJ1-4; the D gene is possibly TRBD1 (6 bases). Trimming removed 0 bases at V and 6 bases at J, with 11 bases between. The CDR3 runs to 14 residues. CDR1 GTSNPN and CDR2 SVGIG come from the germline V gene (reference sequence). The DNA for the CDR3 is TGTGCCTGGAGTGTAGGGGGGTTTGATGAAAAACTGTTTTTT. Protein product: CAWSVGGFDEKLFF.

The J gene is TRBJ2-3, the V gene TRBV4-1; 9 bases are a match to TRBD2. V trimming: 0 bases; J trimming: 6 bases; junction bases outside the gene matches: 7. The CDR3 contains 16 residues. Germline CDR1 MGHRA, CDR2 YSYEKL. CDR3 DNA sequence: TGCGCCAGCAGCCAAGAGGGTAGCGGGGGCGGGGATACGCAGTATTTT. The encoded protein is CASSQEGSGGGDTQYF.

The genes are TRBV7-2 and TRBJ2-1, with TRBD2 identical over 11 bases. The V gene end was trimmed by 5 bases and the J gene end by 3 bases; junction bases not matched to a gene: 9. CDR3 length: 17 amino acids. Germline V CDR1 and CDR2: SGHTA, FQGNSA. Here the CDR3 DNA reads TGTGCCAGCAGCAATGCACTAGCGGGAGTTTACTACAATGAGCAGTTCTTC. Encoded protein: CASSNALAGVYYNEQFF.

The chain recombines TRBV19 with TRBJ1-1, with D possibly being TRBD1 (6 bases). V lost 10 bases to trimming and J lost 7 bases, with 19 bases between them. CDR3 size: 13 residues. CDR1 is LNHDA, CDR2 SQIVND, per germline (reference sequence). CDR3 DNA: TGTGCCAAGGTAGGCAGGGGCGAATATGAAGCTTTCTTT. This translates into CAKVGRGEYEAFF.

Of note for this clone: The same CDR3 arises from other DNA sequences in this sample as well. The rearrangement links TRBV5-5 to TRBJ2-5, with D perhaps TRBD1 (7 bases). CDR1 and CDR2 from the germline V gene are SGHKS and YYEKEE (reference sequence). The V and J ends lost 2 bases and 2 bases respectively, with 28 bases between them. The CDR3 length is 20 residues. CDR3 region: CASSFKFLGVGAGQQETQYF. Here the CDR3 DNA reads TGTGCCAGCAGCTTTAAATTTTTGGGGGTTGGGGCGGGACAGCAAGAGACCCAGTACTTC. The full variable domain, completed using reference TRBV5-5 and TRBJ2-5, is DAGVTQSPTHLIKTRGQQVTLRCSPISGHKSVSWYQQVLGQGPQFIFQYYEKEERGRGNFPDRFSARQFPNYSSELNVNALLLGDSALYLCASSFKFLGVGAGQQETQYFGPGTRLLVL.

This clone showed up just a few times. The germline gene is not matched at one end of the junction; a read error may be the cause. V usage is TRBV11-2 and J usage is TRBJ2-7; D gene ambiguous. CDR3 length: 14 amino acids. Germline values: CDR1 SGHAT, CDR2 FQNNGV. The CDR3 bases are TGTGCCAGCAGTTTAGGGCCCCTCTCCTACGAGCAGTACTTC. Protein product: CASSLGPLSYEQYF.

The CDR3 DNA is TGTGCCTGGTCCGCGTTTGGAGTTCAGTACTTC. Translated: CAWSAFGVQYF. The chain is built from TRBV30 and TRBJ2-4; no clear D. CDR3 size: 11 residues. CDR1 GTSNPN and CDR2 SVGIG come from the germline V gene (reference sequence). V was pared by 5 bases and J by 11 bases, with 13 bases between. Complete variable domain (other parts from reference TRBV30 and TRBJ2-4): SQTIHQWPATLVQPVGSPLSLECTVEGTSNPNLYWYRQAAGRGLQLLFYSVGIGQISSEVPQNLSASRPQDRQFILSSKKLLLSDSGFYLCAWSAFGVQYFGAGTRLSVL.

The chain is built from TRBV10-2 and TRBJ2-7; the D is unclear. V was cut by 2 bases and J by 3 bases, with 8 bases left in between. This CDR3 comprises 13 residues. Germline loops: CDR1 WSHSY, CDR2 SAAADI. CDR3 bases: TGCGCCAGCAGTGAGGGGCAGATCTACGAGCAGTACTTC. Protein sequence: CASSEGQIYEQYF.